These T cell receptor beta chains were read from a single sample in a study of response to subunit inactivated influenza vaccine. One entry per CDR3 protein, called by TCRdb with MiXCR from the RT-PCR reads. Here the sample spans about 480,000 distinct CDR3 sequences, around 13% being singletons. The material was PBMCs from blood, obtained 40 to 50 days after vaccination. Receptors originate from a man in his forties or fifties who received an inactivated influenza vaccine. The CDR3 runs from the conserved cysteine through the conserved F or W. The order of the fields is V gene, clone size, CDR3 protein. Clone sizes are given selectively: once, few, many, or a class where the clone is expanded.

TRBV4-3 | few | CASSQDRAYEQFF
TRBV20-1 | many | CSARDHSRYQETQYF
TRBV6-1 | . | CASSETIARAEQYF
TRBV28 | few | CASSLEGLRNSPLHF
TRBV5-1 | many | CASSIRDTGELFF
TRBV5-1 | few | CASRPGTGGAKTQYF
TRBV7-2 | . | CASSLAGSPYEQYF
TRBV29-1 | few | CSVGKWEGAITDTQYF
TRBV20-1 | . | CSARPPDRGPYEQYF
TRBV2 | few | CASSEEQATQYF
TRBV10-3 | . | CAISEITGTGSYEQYF
TRBV10-3 | few | CAISVAENYEQYF
TRBV6-1 | . | CASSERQGGSYNEQFF
TRBV10-3 | few | CAISESLTRDKMNTEAFF
TRBV20-1 | . | CSASARFYEQYF
TRBV7-9 | few | CASSLAPASSYNEQFF
TRBV4-1 | few | CASSHLHGGDYGYTF